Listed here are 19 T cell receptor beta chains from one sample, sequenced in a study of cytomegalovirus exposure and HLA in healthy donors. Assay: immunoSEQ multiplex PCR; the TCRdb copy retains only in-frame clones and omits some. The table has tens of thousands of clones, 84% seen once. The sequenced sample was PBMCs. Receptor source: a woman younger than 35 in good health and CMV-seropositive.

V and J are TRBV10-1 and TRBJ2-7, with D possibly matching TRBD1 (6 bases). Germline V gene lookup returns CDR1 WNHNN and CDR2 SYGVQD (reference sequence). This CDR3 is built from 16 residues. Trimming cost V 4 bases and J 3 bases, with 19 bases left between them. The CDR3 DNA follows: TGCGCCAGCAGTGTTCTTACTTTACCCAGGGGCTACGAGCAGTACTTC. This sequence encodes CASSVLTLPRGYEQYF.

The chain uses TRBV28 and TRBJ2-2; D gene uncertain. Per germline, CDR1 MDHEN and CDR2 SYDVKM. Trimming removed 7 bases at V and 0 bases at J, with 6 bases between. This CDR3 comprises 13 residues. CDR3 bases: TGTGCCAGCATTGCGTCGAACACCGGGGAGCTGTTTTTT. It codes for CASIASNTGELFF.

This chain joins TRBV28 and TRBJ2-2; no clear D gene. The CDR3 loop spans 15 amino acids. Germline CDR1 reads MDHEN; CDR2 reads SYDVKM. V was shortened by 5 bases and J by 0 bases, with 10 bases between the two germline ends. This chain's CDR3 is CASSLPGTNTGELFF. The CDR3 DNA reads TGTGCCAGCAGTCTACCGGGTACGAACACCGGGGAGCTGTTTTTT.

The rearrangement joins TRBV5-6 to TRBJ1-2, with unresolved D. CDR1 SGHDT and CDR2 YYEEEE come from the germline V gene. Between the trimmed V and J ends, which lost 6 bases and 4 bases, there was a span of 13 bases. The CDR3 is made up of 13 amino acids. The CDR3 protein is CASTLESSYGYTF. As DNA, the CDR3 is TGTGCCAGCACCCTGGAGTCCTCCTATGGCTACACCTTC.

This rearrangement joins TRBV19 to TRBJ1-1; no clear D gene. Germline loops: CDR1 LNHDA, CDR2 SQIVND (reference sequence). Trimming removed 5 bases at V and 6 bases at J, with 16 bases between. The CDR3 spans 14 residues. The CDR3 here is CASSDPGSLPEAFF. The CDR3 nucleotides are TGTGCCAGTAGTGACCCCGGGTCACTACCTGAAGCTTTCTTT.

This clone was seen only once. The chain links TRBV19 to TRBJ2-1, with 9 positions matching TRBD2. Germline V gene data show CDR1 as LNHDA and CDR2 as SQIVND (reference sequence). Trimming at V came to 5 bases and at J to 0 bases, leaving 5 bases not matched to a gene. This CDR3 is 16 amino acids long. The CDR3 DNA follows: TGTGCCAGTAGTGCGAGCGGGGGGAGCTCCTACAATGAGCAGTTCTTC. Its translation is CASSASGGSSYNEQFF. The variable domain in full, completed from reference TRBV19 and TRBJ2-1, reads DGGITQSPKYLFRKEGQNVTLSCEQNLNHDAMYWYRQDPGQGLRLIYYSQIVNDFQKGDIAEGYSVSREKKESFPLTVTSAQKNPTAFYLCASSASGGSSYNEQFFGPGTRLTVL.

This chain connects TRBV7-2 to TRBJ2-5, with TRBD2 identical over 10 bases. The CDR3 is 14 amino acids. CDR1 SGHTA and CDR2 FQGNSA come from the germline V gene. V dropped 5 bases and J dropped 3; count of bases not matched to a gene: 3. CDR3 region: CASSLGTSEETQYF. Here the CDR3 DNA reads TGTGCCAGCAGCCTCGGGACTAGCGAAGAGACCCAGTACTTC.

The CDR3 sequence is CASKTGDNEKLFF. The CDR3 DNA reads TGTGCCAGTAAGACAGGGGATAATGAAAAACTGTTTTTT. J is TRBJ1-4 and V is TRBV19, with 8 bases aligning to TRBD1. CDR1 LNHDA and CDR2 SQIVND come from the germline V gene (reference sequence). Trimming cost V 7 bases and J 4 bases; bases outside gene matches: 2. There are 13 residues in the CDR3. Full variable domain (missing parts from reference TRBV19 and TRBJ1-4): DGGITQSPKYLFRKEGQNVTLSCEQNLNHDAMYWYRQDPGQGLRLIYYSQIVNDFQKGDIAEGYSVSREKKESFPLTVTSAQKNPTAFYLCASKTGDNEKLFFGSGTQLSVL.

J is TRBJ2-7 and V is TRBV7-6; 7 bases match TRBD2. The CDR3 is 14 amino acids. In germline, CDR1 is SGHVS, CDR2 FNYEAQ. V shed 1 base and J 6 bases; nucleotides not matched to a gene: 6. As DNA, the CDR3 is TGTGCCAGCAGCTTAGGGGGAGGGGTCGCCGAGCAGTACTTC. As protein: CASSLGGGVAEQYF.

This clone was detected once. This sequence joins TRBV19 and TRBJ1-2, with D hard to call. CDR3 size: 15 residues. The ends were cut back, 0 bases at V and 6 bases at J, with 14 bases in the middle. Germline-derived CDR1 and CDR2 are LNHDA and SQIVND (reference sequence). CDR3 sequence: CASSIERPGTDGYTF. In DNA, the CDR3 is TGTGCCAGTAGTATAGAAAGACCGGGAACGGATGGCTACACCTTC. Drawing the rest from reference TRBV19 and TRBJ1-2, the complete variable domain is DGGITQSPKYLFRKEGQNVTLSCEQNLNHDAMYWYRQDPGQGLRLIYYSQIVNDFQKGDIAEGYSVSREKKESFPLTVTSAQKNPTAFYLCASSIERPGTDGYTFGSGTRLTVV.

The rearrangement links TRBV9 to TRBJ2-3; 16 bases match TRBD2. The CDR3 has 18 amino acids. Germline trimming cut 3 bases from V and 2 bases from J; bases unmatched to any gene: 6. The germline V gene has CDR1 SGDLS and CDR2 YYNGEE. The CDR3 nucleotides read TGTGCCAGCAGCGAGGGGACTAGCGGGGGGGCATTCACAGATACGCAGTATTTT. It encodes CASSEGTSGGAFTDTQYF.

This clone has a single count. CDR3 amino acids: CASSASKRNKTGDPYEQYF. The CDR3 coding sequence is TGTGCCAGCAGCGCTTCAAAACGGAATAAGACAGGGGACCCCTACGAGCAGTACTTC. The chain has TRBV21-1 and TRBJ2-7; the DNA was not used to check the table's D call, TRBD1. TRBV21-1 is listed as a pseudogene. The CDR3 has 19 residues.

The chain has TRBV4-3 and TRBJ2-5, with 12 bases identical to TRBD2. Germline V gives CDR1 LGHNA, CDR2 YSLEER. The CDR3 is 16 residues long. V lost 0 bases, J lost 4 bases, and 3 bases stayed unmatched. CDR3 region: CASSQDPSGGAETQYF. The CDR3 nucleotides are TGCGCCAGCAGCCAAGATCCTAGCGGGGGGGCAGAGACCCAGTACTTC.

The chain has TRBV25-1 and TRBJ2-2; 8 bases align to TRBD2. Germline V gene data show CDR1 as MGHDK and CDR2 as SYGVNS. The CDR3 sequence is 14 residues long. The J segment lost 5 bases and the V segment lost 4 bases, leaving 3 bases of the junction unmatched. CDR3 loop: CASSGGGRTGELFF. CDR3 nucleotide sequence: TGTGCCAGCAGTGGCGGGGGGCGGACCGGGGAGCTGTTTTTT.

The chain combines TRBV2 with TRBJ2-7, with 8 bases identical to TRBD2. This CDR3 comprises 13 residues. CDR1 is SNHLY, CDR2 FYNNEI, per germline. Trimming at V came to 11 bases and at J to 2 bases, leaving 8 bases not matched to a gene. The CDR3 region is CAGTRSGPYEQYF. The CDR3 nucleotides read TGTGCCGGGACTAGGTCGGGCCCCTACGAGCAGTACTTC.

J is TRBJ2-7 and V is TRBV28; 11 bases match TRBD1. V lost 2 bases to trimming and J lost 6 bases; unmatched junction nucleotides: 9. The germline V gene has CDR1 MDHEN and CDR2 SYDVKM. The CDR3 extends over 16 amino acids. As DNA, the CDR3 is TGTGCCAGCAGTTTACCCCCGGGACAGGGGGTGGGCGAGCAGTACTTC. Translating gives CASSLPPGQGVGEQYF.

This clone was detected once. CDR3 in amino acids: CASSPGQGAGNEQFF. Here the CDR3 DNA reads TGTGCCAGCAGCCCGGGACAGGGGGCGGGGAATGAGCAGTTCTTC. The chain combines TRBV6-1 with TRBJ2-1, with 12 bases fitting TRBD1. With 6 bases clipped from V and 7 bases from J, the junction kept 7 bases outside the gene matches. This CDR3 is 15 amino acids long. Germline V gene lookup returns CDR1 MNHNS and CDR2 SASEGT.

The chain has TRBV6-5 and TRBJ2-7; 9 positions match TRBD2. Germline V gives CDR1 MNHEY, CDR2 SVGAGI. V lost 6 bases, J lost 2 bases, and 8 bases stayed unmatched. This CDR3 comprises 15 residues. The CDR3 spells CASSDVASGAYEQYF. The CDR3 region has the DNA TGTGCCAGCAGCGACGTGGCTAGCGGGGCCTACGAGCAGTACTTC.

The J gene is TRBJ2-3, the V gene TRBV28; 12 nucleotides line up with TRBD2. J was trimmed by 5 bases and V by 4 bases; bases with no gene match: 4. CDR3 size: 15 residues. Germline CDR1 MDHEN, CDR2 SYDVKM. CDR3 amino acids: CASSSSGGAVDTQYF. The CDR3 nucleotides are TGTGCCAGCAGTTCTAGCGGGGGGGCCGTAGATACGCAGTATTTT.